This entry lists 21 T cell receptor beta chains sequenced from one sample in a study of cytomegalovirus exposure and HLA in healthy donors. With 60 Vbeta and 13 Jbeta primers, the PCR was carried out. Generated by immunoSEQ multiplex PCR, the TCRdb table keeps only in-frame clones and is missing some. The sample shows about 110,000 clones, just under 70% of them seen only once. Sequencing was performed on PBMCs. These receptors all stem from a man younger than 40 in good health and CMV-seropositive.

The chain has TRBV6-5 and TRBJ1-1, with D unclear. Trimming took 6 bases from V and 5 from J, leaving 10 bases between them. Germline CDR1 MNHEY, CDR2 SVGAGI. This CDR3 contains 12 residues. The CDR3 DNA reads as TGTGCCAGCAGCCGAGCGGAGACTGAAGCTTTCTTT. Its translation is CASSRAETEAFF.

Only a few counts were recorded for this clone. V is TRBV5-1 and J is TRBJ1-1; possibly TRBD1 for D (6 bases). This CDR3 spans 16 amino acids. The germline CDR1 and CDR2 sequences are SGHRS and YFSETQ. V was clipped by 0 bases and J by 5 bases, with 17 bases between them. CDR3 in amino acids: CASSLEGPGRGTEAFF. The CDR3 DNA sequence: TGCGCCAGCAGCTTGGAAGGGCCGGGGAGGGGGACTGAAGCTTTCTTT. Full variable domain (outside the CDR3, taken from reference TRBV5-1 and TRBJ1-1): KAGVTQTPRYLIKTRGQQVTLSCSPISGHRSVSWYQQTPGQGLQFLFEYFSETQRNKGNFPGRFSGRQFSNSRSEMNVSTLELGDSALYLCASSLEGPGRGTEAFFGQGTRLTVV.

The chain joins TRBV27 to TRBJ2-7; 10 bases map to TRBD1. Germline CDR1 and CDR2: MNHEY and SMNVEV (reference sequence). V lost 4 bases to trimming and J lost 5 bases; unmatched junction nucleotides: 8. The CDR3 has 15 residues. This CDR3 reads CASSYLGQGVDEQYF. CDR3 nucleotides: TGTGCCAGCAGTTATTTAGGACAGGGGGTGGACGAGCAGTACTTC.

The rearrangement joins TRBV7-2 to TRBJ2-7; TRBD2 aligns across 8 bases. Germline-derived CDR1 and CDR2 are SGHTA and FQGNSA. With 5 bases clipped from V and 3 bases from J, the junction kept 18 bases outside the gene matches. The CDR3 has 18 residues. This CDR3 reads CASSPDGGRTSIFYEQYV. The CDR3 DNA reads as TGTGCCAGCAGCCCAGACGGCGGGAGGACCTCAATTTTCTACGAGCAGTACGTC.

This chain uses TRBV29-1 with TRBJ1-1; weak D call: TRBD1 (6 bases). Looked up from germline, CDR1 is SQVTM and CDR2 is ANQGSEA. Trimming shortened V by 4 bases and J by 1 base, and 13 bases separated the two germline ends. This CDR3 region has 14 residues. The CDR3 is CSVVGAGRNTEAFF. The CDR3 DNA reads as TGCAGCGTTGTGGGGGCAGGGCGGAACACTGAAGCTTTCTTT. Together with reference TRBV29-1 and TRBJ1-1, the CDR3 gives the full variable domain: SAVISQKPSRDICQRGTSLTIQCQVDSQVTMMFWYRQQPGQSLTLIATANQGSEATYESGFVIDKFPISRPNLTFSTLTVSNMSPEDSSIYLCSVVGAGRNTEAFFGQGTRLTVV.

The chain uses TRBV4-3 and TRBJ1-6; 9 bases align to TRBD1. The CDR3 totals 17 residues. The V and J ends lost 0 bases and 10 bases, in that order; junction bases with no gene match: 10. CDR1 LGHNA and CDR2 YSLEER come from the germline V gene. The CDR3 region is CASSQDFVGQGDSPLHF. CDR3 nucleotide sequence: TGCGCCAGCAGCCAAGATTTTGTGGGACAGGGAGACTCACCCCTCCACTTT.

This chain links TRBV27 with TRBJ1-1; 8 bases line up with TRBD1. This CDR3 spans 13 amino acids. Germline V lookup: CDR1 MNHEY, CDR2 SMNVEV (reference sequence). The V gene end was trimmed by 6 bases and the J gene end by 4 bases; junction bases not matched to a gene: 4. The CDR3 loop reads CASRTGGGTEAFF. The CDR3 bases are TGTGCCAGCAGAACAGGGGGAGGCACTGAAGCTTTCTTT.

This chain links TRBV6-1 with TRBJ1-2; D is ambiguous. The CDR3 is 13 residues long. With 0 bases removed from V and 4 bases from J, the gap between germline ends came to 6 bases. Germline V gives CDR1 MNHNS, CDR2 SASEGT. The CDR3 loop reads CASSEARFYGYTF. CDR3 sequence (DNA): TGTGCCAGCAGTGAAGCGCGGTTCTATGGCTACACCTTC.

CDR3 region: CSVALDLAGGTGELFF. In nucleotides, the CDR3 is TGCAGCGTCGCACTGGATCTAGCGGGAGGCACCGGGGAGCTGTTTTTT. This chain uses TRBV29-1 with TRBJ2-2; 11 bases agree with TRBD2. The CDR3 extends over 16 amino acids. Germline assignment: CDR1 SQVTM and CDR2 ANQGSEA. With 6 bases clipped from V and 4 bases from J, the junction kept 10 bases outside the gene matches.

Here the CDR3 reads CASTPTGGTQYF. Written as DNA, the CDR3 is TGTGCCAGCACCCCCACAGGGGGGACCCAGTACTTC. The rearrangement uses TRBV28 and TRBJ2-5; 8 bases align to TRBD1. The V segment lost 7 bases and the J segment 7 bases; nucleotides outside the gene matches: 5. Germline assignment: CDR1 MDHEN and CDR2 SYDVKM. This CDR3 comprises 12 residues.

V gene TRBV19 combines with J gene TRBJ1-2, with a possible D match to TRBD1 (5 bases). Germline assignment: CDR1 LNHDA and CDR2 SQIVND (reference sequence). Trimming took 2 bases from V and 4 from J, leaving 14 bases between them. The CDR3 length is 15 residues. CDR3 sequence reads: CASSIQTTGGYGYTF. The CDR3 coding sequence is TGTGCCAGTAGTATACAAACCACCGGGGGCTATGGCTACACCTTC. The whole variable domain, remainder taken from reference TRBV19 and TRBJ1-2, is DGGITQSPKYLFRKEGQNVTLSCEQNLNHDAMYWYRQDPGQGLRLIYYSQIVNDFQKGDIAEGYSVSREKKESFPLTVTSAQKNPTAFYLCASSIQTTGGYGYTFGSGTRLTVV.

The chain is built from TRBV30 and TRBJ1-3, with TRBD1 identical over 9 bases. CDR3 length equals 13 residues. V gave up 6 bases and J gave up 9 bases; unmatched junction bases: 9. Germline V gene data show CDR1 as GTSNPN and CDR2 as SVGIG (reference sequence). The CDR3 region has the DNA TGTGCCTGCACCGACAGGACAGGGGCCACCATATATTTT. Translation: CACTDRTGATIYF. The variable domain in full, with the rest retrieved from reference TRBV30 and TRBJ1-3, is SQTIHQWPATLVQPVGSPLSLECTVEGTSNPNLYWYRQAAGRGLQLLFYSVGIGQISSEVPQNLSASRPQDRQFILSSKKLLLSDSGFYLCACTDRTGATIYFGEGSWLTVV.

With regard to this clone: Other DNA sequences of this sample code for an identical CDR3. The chain has TRBV6-1 and TRBJ2-3; perhaps TRBD2 as D (6 bases). The CDR3 covers 14 residues. Trimming shortened V by 2 bases and J by 1 base, and 7 bases separated the two germline ends. Germline V lookup: CDR1 MNHNS, CDR2 SASEGT. The CDR3 here is CASSETGGTDTQYF. CDR3 nucleotides: TGTGCCAGCAGTGAAACGGGGGGCACAGATACGCAGTATTTT.

Note on this clone: It may be a read error: a sequence one base away is much more abundant. This chain uses TRBV4-1 with TRBJ2-2; a weak D match, TRBD2 (5 bases). V lost 3 bases to trimming and J lost 5 bases, with 13 bases between them. The CDR3 runs to 15 residues. Germline V lookup: CDR1 MGHRA, CDR2 YSYEKL. CDR3 region: CASSHGIAVTGELFF. The CDR3 DNA sequence: TGCGCCAGCAGCCACGGGATTGCCGTTACCGGGGAGCTGTTTTTT.

This clone has a handful of counts. V usage is TRBV6-1 and J usage is TRBJ1-3; no definite D call. Germline V gene sequence: CDR1 MNHNS, CDR2 SASEGT. V was trimmed by 1 base and J by 1 base, leaving 5 bases between them. The CDR3 totals 14 residues. The CDR3 nucleotides read TGTGCCAGCAGTGAAGGCAGGTCTGGAAACACCATATATTTT. Its translation: CASSEGRSGNTIYF.

The rearrangement joins TRBV29-1 to TRBJ1-2; unclear D gene. CDR3 size: 14 residues. Germline CDR1 and CDR2: SQVTM and ANQGSEA. Deletions cut 0 bases from V and 0 bases from J, with 8 bases between. CDR3 protein: CSVEEEDSNYGYTF. Here the CDR3 DNA reads TGCAGCGTTGAAGAAGAGGATTCTAACTATGGCTACACCTTC.

This chain joins TRBV19 and TRBJ1-3; 7 bases are a match to TRBD1. The CDR3 extends over 17 amino acids. Trimming cost V 3 bases and J 0 bases; bases outside gene matches: 8. From germline, CDR1 is LNHDA and CDR2 SQIVND (reference sequence). CDR3 region: CASSIYSGGSSGNTIYF. DNA of the CDR3: TGTGCCAGTAGTATCTACTCAGGGGGGAGCTCTGGAAACACCATATATTTT.

This clone came up once. The V and J genes are TRBV18 and TRBJ2-7, with 11 bases matching TRBD1. Germline V gives CDR1 KGHSH, CDR2 LQKENI. CDR3 length: 17 residues. V lost 2 bases, J lost 0 bases, and 6 bases stayed unmatched. In DNA, the CDR3 is TGTGCCAGCTCACCAAGGTGGGGGACAGGGGGCTCCTACGAGCAGTACTTC. It yields the protein CASSPRWGTGGSYEQYF.

The J gene is TRBJ1-1, the V gene TRBV19, with 8 bases matching TRBD1. CDR3 length: 17 residues. Germline loops: CDR1 LNHDA, CDR2 SQIVND (reference sequence). J gave up 2 bases and V 10 bases, and 18 bases lay outside the gene matches. CDR3 region: CATFTGQGWMKNTEAFF. CDR3 DNA: TGTGCCACCTTTACCGGACAGGGTTGGATGAAAAACACTGAAGCTTTCTTT.

J is TRBJ1-2 and V is TRBV5-1, with D possibly being TRBD1 (5 bases). V lost 4 bases and J lost 4, with 14 bases in between. Germline CDR1 and CDR2: SGHRS and YFSETQ. The CDR3 extends over 14 amino acids. The CDR3 DNA reads TGCGCCAGCAGCCGTTCAGGGTCTAGCTATGGCTACACCTTC. It encodes CASSRSGSSYGYTF.

The rearrangement uses TRBV7-3 and TRBJ1-1, with D tentatively TRBD1 (6 bases). Between the trimmed V and J ends, which lost 0 bases and 3 bases, there was a span of 17 bases. This CDR3 contains 17 residues. In germline, CDR1 is SGHTA, CDR2 FQGTGA. The CDR3 nucleotides are TGTGCCAGCAGCTTAACGGGGAACAGGGCTACGGACACTGAAGCTTTCTTT. Encoded protein: CASSLTGNRATDTEAFF.